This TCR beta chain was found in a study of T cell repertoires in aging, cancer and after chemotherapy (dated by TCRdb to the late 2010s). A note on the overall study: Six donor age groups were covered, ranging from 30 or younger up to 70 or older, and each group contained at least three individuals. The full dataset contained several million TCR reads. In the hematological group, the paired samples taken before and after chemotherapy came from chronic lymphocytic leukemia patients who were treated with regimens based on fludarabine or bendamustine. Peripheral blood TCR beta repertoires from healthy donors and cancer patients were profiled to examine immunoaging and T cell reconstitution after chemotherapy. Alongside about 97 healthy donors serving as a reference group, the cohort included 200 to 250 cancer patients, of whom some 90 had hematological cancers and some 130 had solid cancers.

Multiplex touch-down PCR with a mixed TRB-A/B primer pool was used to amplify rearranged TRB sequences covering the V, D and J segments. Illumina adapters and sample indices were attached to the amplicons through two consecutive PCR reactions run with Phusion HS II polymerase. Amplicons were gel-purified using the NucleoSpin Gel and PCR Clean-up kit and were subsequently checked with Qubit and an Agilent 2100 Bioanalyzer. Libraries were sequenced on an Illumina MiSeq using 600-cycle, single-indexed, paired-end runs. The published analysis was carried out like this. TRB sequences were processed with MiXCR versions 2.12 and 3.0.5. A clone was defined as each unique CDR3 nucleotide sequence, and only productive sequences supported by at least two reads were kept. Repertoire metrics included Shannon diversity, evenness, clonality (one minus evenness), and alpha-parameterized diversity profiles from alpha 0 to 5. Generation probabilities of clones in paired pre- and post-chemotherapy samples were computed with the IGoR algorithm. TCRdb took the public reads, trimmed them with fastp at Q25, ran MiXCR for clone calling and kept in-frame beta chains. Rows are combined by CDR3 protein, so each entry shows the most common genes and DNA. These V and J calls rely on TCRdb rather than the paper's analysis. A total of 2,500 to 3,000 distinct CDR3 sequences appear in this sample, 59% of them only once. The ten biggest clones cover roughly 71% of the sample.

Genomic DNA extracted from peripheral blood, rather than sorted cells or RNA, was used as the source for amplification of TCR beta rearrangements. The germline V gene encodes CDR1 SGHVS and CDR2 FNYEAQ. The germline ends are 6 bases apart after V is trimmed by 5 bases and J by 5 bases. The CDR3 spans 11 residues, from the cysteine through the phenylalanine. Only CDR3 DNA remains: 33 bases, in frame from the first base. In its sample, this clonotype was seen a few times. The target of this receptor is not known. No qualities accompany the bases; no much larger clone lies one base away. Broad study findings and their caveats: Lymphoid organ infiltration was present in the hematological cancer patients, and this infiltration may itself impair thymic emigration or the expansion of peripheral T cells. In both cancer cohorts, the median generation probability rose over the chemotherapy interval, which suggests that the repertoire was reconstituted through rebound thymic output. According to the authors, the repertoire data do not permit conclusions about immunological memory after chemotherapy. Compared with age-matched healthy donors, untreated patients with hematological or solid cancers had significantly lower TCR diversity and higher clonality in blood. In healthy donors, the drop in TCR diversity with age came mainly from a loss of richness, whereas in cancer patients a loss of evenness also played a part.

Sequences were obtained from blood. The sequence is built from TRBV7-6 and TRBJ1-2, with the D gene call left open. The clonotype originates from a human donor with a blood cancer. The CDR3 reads CASSRAYGYTF. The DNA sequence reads TGTGCCAGCAGCCGTGCTTATGGCTACACCTTC.